This TCR beta chain appears in the sequencing data of a study of blood T cells in healthy people across ages. The study, taken as a whole, reports: Bulk PBMC profiling left naive and antigen-experienced comparisons inconclusive. Any changes in expanded clonotypes were possibly confounded, as donor CMV status remained unknown.

The authors ran a second PCR of roughly 7 to 11 cycles using a sample-barcoded 5' primer and a J-beta primer mix. Every single cDNA molecule received a tag from a template-switch adaptor with 12 random nucleotides. TCRdb passed the 5' RACE reads through MiXCR, listing each CDR3 protein once. The sample yields 1.5 million to 2 million distinct CDR3 sequences, 28% seen once. As concerns this clonotype: What it binds is unknown.

The sequencing input was blood. The sequence was obtained from a woman aged 25 to 45 in good health.

The CDR3 sequence: CASSPREGRELFF. The CDR3 DNA sequence: TGTGCCAGCAGCCCCAGGGAGGGGAGGGAGCTGTTTTTT. The chain joins TRBV7-2 to TRBJ2-2; 7 positions agree with TRBD2. Trimming cost V 5 bases and J 9 bases; bases outside gene matches: 6. Germline CDR1 reads SGHTA; CDR2 reads FQGNSA. The CDR3 runs to 13 residues.